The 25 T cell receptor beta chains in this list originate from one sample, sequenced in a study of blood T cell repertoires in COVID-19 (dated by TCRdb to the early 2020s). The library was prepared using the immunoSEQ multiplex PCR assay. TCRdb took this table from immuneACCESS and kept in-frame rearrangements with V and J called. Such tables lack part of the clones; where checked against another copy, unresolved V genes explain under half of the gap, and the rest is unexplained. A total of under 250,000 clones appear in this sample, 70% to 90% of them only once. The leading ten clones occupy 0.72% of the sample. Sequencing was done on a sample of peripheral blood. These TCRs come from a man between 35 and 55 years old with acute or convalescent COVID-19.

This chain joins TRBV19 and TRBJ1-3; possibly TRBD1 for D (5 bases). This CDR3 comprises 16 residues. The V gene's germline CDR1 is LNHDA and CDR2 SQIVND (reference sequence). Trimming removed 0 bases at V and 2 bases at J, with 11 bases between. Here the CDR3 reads CASSIDRQTPGNTIYF. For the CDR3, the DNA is TGTGCCAGTAGTATAGATAGACAGACCCCTGGAAACACCATATATTTT.

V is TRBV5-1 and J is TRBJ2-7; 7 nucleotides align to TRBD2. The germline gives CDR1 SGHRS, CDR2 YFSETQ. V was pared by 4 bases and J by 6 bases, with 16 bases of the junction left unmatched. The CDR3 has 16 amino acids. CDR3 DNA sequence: TGCGCCAGCAGCCTGCAGGCGGGAGACCGCTGGGGCGAGCAGTACTTC. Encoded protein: CASSLQAGDRWGEQYF.

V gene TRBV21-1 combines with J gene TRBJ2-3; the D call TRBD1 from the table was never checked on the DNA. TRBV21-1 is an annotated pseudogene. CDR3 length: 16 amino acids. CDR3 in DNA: TGTGCCAGCAGCAAAGGGAAGGGGGCCGGCACAGATACGCAGTATTTT. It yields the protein CASSKGKGAGTDTQYF.

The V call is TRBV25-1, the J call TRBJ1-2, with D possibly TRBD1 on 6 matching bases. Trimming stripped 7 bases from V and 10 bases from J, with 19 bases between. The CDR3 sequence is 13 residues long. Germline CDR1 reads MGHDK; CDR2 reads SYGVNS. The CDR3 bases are TGTGCCAGCACATCGGACAGCGGGGAACTCTACACCTTC. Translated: CASTSDSGELYTF.

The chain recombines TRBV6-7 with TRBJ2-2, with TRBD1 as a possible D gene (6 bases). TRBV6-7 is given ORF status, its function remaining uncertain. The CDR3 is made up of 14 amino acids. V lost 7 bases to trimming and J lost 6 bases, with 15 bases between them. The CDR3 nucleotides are TGTGCCAGCAAATATGAACAGGGAGCCGGGGAGCTGTTTTTT. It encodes CASKYEQGAGELFF.

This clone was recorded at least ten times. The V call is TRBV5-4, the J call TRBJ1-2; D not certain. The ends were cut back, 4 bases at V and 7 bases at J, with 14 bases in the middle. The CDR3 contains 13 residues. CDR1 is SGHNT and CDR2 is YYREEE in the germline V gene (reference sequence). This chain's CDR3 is CASSLEGSRGYTF. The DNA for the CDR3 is TGTGCCAGCAGCCTCGAGGGCTCCCGTGGCTACACCTTC.

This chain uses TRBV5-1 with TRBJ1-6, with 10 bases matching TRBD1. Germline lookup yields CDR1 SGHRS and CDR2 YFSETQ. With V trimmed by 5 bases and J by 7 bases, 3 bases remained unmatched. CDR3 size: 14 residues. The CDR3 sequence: CASSAGQGNSPLHF. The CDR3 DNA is TGCGCCAGCAGTGCGGGACAGGGGAATTCACCCCTCCACTTT.

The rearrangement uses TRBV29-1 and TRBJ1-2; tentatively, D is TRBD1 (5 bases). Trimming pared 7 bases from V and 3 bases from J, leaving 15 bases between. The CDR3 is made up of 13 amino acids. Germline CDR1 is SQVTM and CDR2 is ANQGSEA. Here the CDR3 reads CSASTGGDYGYTF. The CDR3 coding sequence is TGCAGCGCCTCCACCGGGGGGGACTATGGCTACACCTTC. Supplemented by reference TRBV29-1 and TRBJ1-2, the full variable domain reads SAVISQKPSRDICQRGTSLTIQCQVDSQVTMMFWYRQQPGQSLTLIATANQGSEATYESGFVIDKFPISRPNLTFSTLTVSNMSPEDSSIYLCSASTGGDYGYTFGSGTRLTVV.

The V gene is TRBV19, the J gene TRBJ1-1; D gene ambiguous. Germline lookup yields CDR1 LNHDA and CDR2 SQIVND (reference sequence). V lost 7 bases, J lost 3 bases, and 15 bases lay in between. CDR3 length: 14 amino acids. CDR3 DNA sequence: TGTGCCAGTACCCAACTCCCGGCGGACACTGAAGCTTTCTTT. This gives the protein CASTQLPADTEAFF.

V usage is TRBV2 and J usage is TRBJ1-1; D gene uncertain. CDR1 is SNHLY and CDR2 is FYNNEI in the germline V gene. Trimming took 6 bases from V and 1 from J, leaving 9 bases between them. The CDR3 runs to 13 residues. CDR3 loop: CASRYEANTEAFF. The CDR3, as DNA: TGTGCCAGCAGGTATGAAGCGAACACTGAAGCTTTCTTT. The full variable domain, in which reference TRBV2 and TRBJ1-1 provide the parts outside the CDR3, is EPEVTQTPSHQVTQMGQEVILRCVPISNHLYFYWYRQILGQKVEFLVSFYNNEISEKSEIFDDQFSVERPDGSNFTLKIRSTKLEDSAMYFCASRYEANTEAFFGQGTRLTVV.

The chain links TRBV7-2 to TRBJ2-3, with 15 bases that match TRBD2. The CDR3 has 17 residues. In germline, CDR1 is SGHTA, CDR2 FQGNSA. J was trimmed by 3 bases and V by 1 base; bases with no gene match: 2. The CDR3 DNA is TGTGCCAGCAGCTTAGATGGGACTAGCGGGAGGACAGATACGCAGTATTTT. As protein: CASSLDGTSGRTDTQYF.

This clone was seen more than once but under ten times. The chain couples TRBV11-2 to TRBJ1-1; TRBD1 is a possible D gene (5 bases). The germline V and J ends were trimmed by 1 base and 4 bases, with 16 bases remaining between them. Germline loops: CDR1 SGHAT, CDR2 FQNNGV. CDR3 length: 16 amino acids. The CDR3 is CASSLGPLGGSTEAFF. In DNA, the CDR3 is TGTGCCAGCAGCTTAGGACCCCTGGGGGGAAGCACTGAAGCTTTCTTT.

The CDR3 sequence is CASSLERATEAFF. CDR3 nucleotide sequence: TGTGCCAGCAGTTTAGAGCGCGCCACTGAAGCTTTCTTT. This sequence joins TRBV12-3 or TRBV12-4 and TRBJ1-1; D gene ambiguous. This CDR3 region has 13 residues. Trimming shortened V by 1 base and J by 4 bases, and 7 bases separated the two germline ends.

CDR3 bases: TGCGCCAGCAGCCTGCTGGAACAGGGAGCTGGAAACACCATATATTTT. The encoded protein is CASSLLEQGAGNTIYF. The chain employs TRBV5-1 and TRBJ1-3, with D possibly being TRBD1 (6 bases). CDR3 length equals 16 residues. Between the trimmed V and J ends, which lost 4 bases and 2 bases, there was a span of 16 bases. CDR1 and CDR2 (germline): SGHRS, YFSETQ.

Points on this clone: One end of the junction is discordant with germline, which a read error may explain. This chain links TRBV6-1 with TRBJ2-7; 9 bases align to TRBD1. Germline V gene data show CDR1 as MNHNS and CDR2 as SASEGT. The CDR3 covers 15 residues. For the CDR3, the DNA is TGTGCCAGCAGCGAAGGGGGAACAGGGGGCCACGAGCAGTACTTC. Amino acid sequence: CASSEGGTGGHEQYF.

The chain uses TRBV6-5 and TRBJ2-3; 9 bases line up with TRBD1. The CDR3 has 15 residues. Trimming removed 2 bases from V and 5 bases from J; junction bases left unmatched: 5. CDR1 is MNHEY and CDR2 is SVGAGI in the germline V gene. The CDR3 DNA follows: TGTGCCAGCAGTTACACTGGACAGGGGATAGATACGCAGTATTTT. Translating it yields CASSYTGQGIDTQYF.

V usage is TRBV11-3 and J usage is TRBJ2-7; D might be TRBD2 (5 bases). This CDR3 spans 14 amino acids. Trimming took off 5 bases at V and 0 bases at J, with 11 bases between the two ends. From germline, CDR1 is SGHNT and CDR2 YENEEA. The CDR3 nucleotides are TGTGCCAGCAGCGGAAGGGAGAGCTCCTACGAGCAGTACTTC. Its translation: CASSGRESSYEQYF.

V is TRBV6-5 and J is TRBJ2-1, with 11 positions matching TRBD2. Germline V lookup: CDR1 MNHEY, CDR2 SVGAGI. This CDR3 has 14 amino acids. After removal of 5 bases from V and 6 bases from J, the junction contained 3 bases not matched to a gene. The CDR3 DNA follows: TGTGCCAGCAGTCTTAGCGGGAGGGGCAATGAGCAGTTCTTC. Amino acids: CASSLSGRGNEQFF.

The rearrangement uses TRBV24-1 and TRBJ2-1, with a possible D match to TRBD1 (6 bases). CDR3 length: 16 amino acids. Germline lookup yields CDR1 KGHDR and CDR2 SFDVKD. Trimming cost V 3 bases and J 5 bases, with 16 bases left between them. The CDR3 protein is CATSDGTTRPNNEQFF. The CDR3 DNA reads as TGTGCCACCAGTGATGGGACAACGAGGCCGAACAATGAGCAGTTCTTC.

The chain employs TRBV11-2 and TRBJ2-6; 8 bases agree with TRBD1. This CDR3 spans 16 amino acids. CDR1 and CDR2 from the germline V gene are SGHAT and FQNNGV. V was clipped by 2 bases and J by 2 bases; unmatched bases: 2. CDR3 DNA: TGTGCCAGCAGCTTACAGGGGGCGCCTGGGGCCAACGTCCTGACTTTC. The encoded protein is CASSLQGAPGANVLTF.

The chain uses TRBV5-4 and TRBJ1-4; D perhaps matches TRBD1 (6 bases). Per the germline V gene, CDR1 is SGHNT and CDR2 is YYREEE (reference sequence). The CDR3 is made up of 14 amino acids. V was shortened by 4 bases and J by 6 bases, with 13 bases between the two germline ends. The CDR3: CASSPDSGYEKLFF. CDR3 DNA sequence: TGTGCCAGCAGCCCGGACAGTGGGTATGAAAAACTGTTTTTT.

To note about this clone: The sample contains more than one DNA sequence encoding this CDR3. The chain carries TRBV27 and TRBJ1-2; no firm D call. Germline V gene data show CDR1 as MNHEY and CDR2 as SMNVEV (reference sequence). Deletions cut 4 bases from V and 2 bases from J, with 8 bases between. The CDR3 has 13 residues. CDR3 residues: CASSSTVNYGYTF. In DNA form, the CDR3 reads TGTGCCAGCAGTTCCACAGTGAACTATGGCTACACCTTC.

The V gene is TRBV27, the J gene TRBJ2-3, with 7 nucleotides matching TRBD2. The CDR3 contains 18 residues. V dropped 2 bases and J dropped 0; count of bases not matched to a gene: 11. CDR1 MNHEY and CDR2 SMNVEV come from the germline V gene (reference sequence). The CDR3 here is CASSLGAGDSLSTDTQYF. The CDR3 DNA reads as TGTGCCAGCAGTTTAGGGGCGGGAGATTCCCTAAGCACAGATACGCAGTATTTT.

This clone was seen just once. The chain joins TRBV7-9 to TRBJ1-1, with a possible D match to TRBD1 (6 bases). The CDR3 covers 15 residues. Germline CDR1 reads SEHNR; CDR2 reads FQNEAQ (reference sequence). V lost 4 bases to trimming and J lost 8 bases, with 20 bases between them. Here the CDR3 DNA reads TGTGCCAGCAGCTATACCTCCGGGACAACCCAGGAAGCTTTCTTT. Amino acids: CASSYTSGTTQEAFF.

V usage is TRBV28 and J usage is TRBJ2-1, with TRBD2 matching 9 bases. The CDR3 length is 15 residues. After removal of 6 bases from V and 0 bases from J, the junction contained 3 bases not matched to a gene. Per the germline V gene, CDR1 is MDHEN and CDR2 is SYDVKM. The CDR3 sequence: CASSFSGSSYNEQFF. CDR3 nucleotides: TGTGCCAGCAGCTTTAGCGGGAGCTCCTACAATGAGCAGTTCTTC.